The T cell receptor (beta chain) under discussion was sequenced for a study of cytomegalovirus exposure and HLA in healthy donors. Assay: immunoSEQ multiplex PCR; the TCRdb copy retains only in-frame clones and omits some. The sample lists some 110,000 clones; 70% to 90% were seen once. V shed 4 bases, J shed 5 bases, and the junction held 5 bases outside the gene matches. The germline gives CDR1 SGHDN, CDR2 FVKESK. The CDR3 totals 14 residues. This clone was seen only a few times. This chain joins TRBV14 and TRBJ2-5; 9 bases fit TRBD1. The source of this sequence is a man aged 18 to 30 in good health and CMV-seropositive. Sequencing used PBMCs. The DNA of the CDR3 is TGTGCCAGCAGCCTTACAGGGGGCTGGGAGACCCAGTACTTC. Encoded protein: CASSLTGGWETQYF.